This is a list of T cell receptor beta chains from one sample in a study of blood T cell repertoires in COVID-19. TCRdb's copy holds only in-frame clones and misses some; the assay was immunoSEQ multiplex PCR. The table lists around 200,000 clones, around nine tenths of them singletons, with 5.5% to 7.5% in the top ten. Specimen: peripheral blood. The receptors stem from a man between 60 and 75 years old who had recovered from COVID-19. Both conserved end residues are part of each CDR3. The D gene is left open where the match is weak. Only some rows state a clone size, as once, few, many or a class for expanded clones.

DNA,CDR3,size,D,J,V
TGTGCCAGCAGTTACTCGTACAGGGCGGCCGGGGAGCTGTTTTTT,CASSYSYRAAGELFF,-,-,TRBJ2-2,TRBV6-5
TGCGCCAGCAGCACTGGACTAGCGGCTCAAGAGACCCAGTACTTC,CASSTGLAAQETQYF,-,TRBD2,TRBJ2-5,TRBV5-1
TGTGCCAGCAGCTTACTAGCGGGTTCGTACAATGAGCAGTTCTTC,CASSLLAGSYNEQFF,-,TRBD2,TRBJ2-1,TRBV7-2
TGTGCCAGCAGCCGGACAGGGGGCAATCAGCCCCAGCATTTT,CASSRTGGNQPQHF,-,TRBD1,TRBJ1-5,TRBV11-2
TGTGCCAGCAGCTCACAACAAACTAATGAAAAACTGTTTTTT,CASSSQQTNEKLFF,few,-,TRBJ1-4,TRBV5-4
TGCGCCAGCAGTGACCAGACTAGGGTTGGCAATGAGCAGTTCTTC,CASSDQTRVGNEQFF,few,-,TRBJ2-1,TRBV10-1
TGTGCCAGCAGTGCGCCCCCGATCTACGAGCAGTACTTC,CASSAPPIYEQYF,-,-,TRBJ2-7,TRBV28
TGTGCCAGCAGCCCCGGACTCCCGAAGAATGAGCAGTTCTTC,CASSPGLPKNEQFF,-,-,TRBJ2-1,TRBV3-1/TRBV3-2
TGTGCCAGCGGGGGGGGGATTGAAAAACTGTTTTTT,CASGGGIEKLFF,-,-,TRBJ1-4,TRBV6-5
TGTGCCAGCAGCGCCGGGGGGAACTTGCAGTATTTT,CASSAGGNLQYF,-,TRBD2,TRBJ2-3,TRBV9
TGTGCCAGCAGTTACGACAGGAACTACGAGCAGTACTTC,CASSYDRNYEQYF,-,-,TRBJ2-7,TRBV6-5
TGTGCCAGCAGCCAAATGGGGACTAGCGGGAGTTACGAGCAGTACTTC,CASSQMGTSGSYEQYF,-,TRBD2,TRBJ2-7,TRBV28
TGCGCCAGCAGTCCGGACCTCGGGGGTGAGCAGTTCTTC,CASSPDLGGEQFF,-,-,TRBJ2-1,TRBV10-1
TGTGCCAGCTCACCGGTACTAGCGGGAGACACTGAGCAGTTCTTC,CASSPVLAGDTEQFF,-,TRBD2,TRBJ2-1,TRBV18
TGCAGCGTTCAGCGGGACATGAACACTGAAGCTTTCTTT,CSVQRDMNTEAFF,-,-,TRBJ1-1,TRBV29-1
TGCGCCAGCAGCCGGAACGTGCAGGGGGAAGATACGCAGTATTTT,CASSRNVQGEDTQYF,-,TRBD1,TRBJ2-3,TRBV5-1
TGTGCCACCAGTGACGCCGGGACAGACTACGAGCAGTACTTC,CATSDAGTDYEQYF,few,TRBD1,TRBJ2-7,TRBV24-1
TGTGCCAGCAGTTGGGCCGCTGGTAATCAGCCCCAGCATTTT,CASSWAAGNQPQHF,few,-,TRBJ1-5,TRBV27
TGTGCCAGCACCCCGCACGCGGGGGGCATTCTGAAGGAGCAGTTCTTC,CASTPHAGGILKEQFF,-,TRBD2,TRBJ2-1,TRBV3-1/TRBV3-2
TGTGCCAGCAGCCTACGAGGAGCAGATACGCAGTATTTT,CASSLRGADTQYF,-,-,TRBJ2-3,TRBV7-3
TGTGCCAGCAGCTCGTACGAGACTACTCTCTCTGGGGCCAACGTCCTGACTTTC,CASSSYETTLSGANVLTF,-,-,TRBJ2-6,TRBV3-1/TRBV3-2
TGTGCCAGCAGCCAAGATTGGGCTAGCGGGGGGTACAATGAGCAGTTCTTC,CASSQDWASGGYNEQFF,-,TRBD2,TRBJ2-1,TRBV4-2
TGTGCCTGGAGGGGTAGGGGCTCCTATAATTCACCCCTCCACTTT,CAWRGRGSYNSPLHF,few,-,TRBJ1-6,TRBV30
TGTGCCAGCTCATCGGAGCGGGGGGCGCGGGAGACCCAGTACTTC,CASSSERGARETQYF,-,TRBD2,TRBJ2-5,TRBV18
TGTGCCAGCCGTGGCAGGGGGACGGATACGCAGTATTTT,CASRGRGTDTQYF,-,TRBD1,TRBJ2-3,TRBV19
TGTGCCAGCAGCGTACCAGGGGGGCAAGGCTACACCTTC,CASSVPGGQGYTF,-,TRBD1,TRBJ1-2,TRBV9
TGTGCCAGCAGCTTAGAAGCTTCGGGACAGGGTCCAGATACGCAGTATTTT,CASSLEASGQGPDTQYF,-,TRBD1,TRBJ2-3,TRBV11-2
TGTGCCAGCAATAAGGAGGAGGACAATGAGCAGTTCTTC,CASNKEEDNEQFF,-,-,TRBJ2-1,TRBV12-3/TRBV12-4
TGTGCCAGCAGGGCTAGCGGGAGTTCGGCAGATACGCAGTATTTT,CASRASGSSADTQYF,-,TRBD2,TRBJ2-3,TRBV2
TGTGCCAGCAGCTTAAATGCGGGACTAAAGGAGACCCAGTACTTC,CASSLNAGLKETQYF,-,TRBD2,TRBJ2-5,TRBV7-3
TGTGCCAGCAGCCCCGGGACTCTAGATACGCAGTATTTT,CASSPGTLDTQYF,-,-,TRBJ2-3,TRBV5-4